This TCR beta chain is from a study of blood T cell repertoires in COVID-19. Generated by immunoSEQ multiplex PCR, the TCRdb table keeps only in-frame clones and is missing some. Of roughly 120,000 clones listed, roughly 89% were seen once; the top ten hold 3.5% to 4%. Deletions cut 5 bases from V and 4 bases from J, with 8 bases between. The germline CDR1 and CDR2 sequences are KGHDR and SFDVKD. The CDR3 consists of 13 residues. Sequencing used peripheral blood. The rearrangement uses TRBV24-1 and TRBJ1-5; D remains unclear. This TCR came from a woman in her sixties or seventies with COVID-19, enrolled during active disease. CDR3 sequence: CATSGGVNQPQHF. CDR3 nucleotide sequence: TGTGCCACCAGTGGAGGCGTGAATCAGCCCCAGCATTTT.